Below are 28 T cell receptor beta chains sequenced from a single sample in a study of T cells in Graves' hyperthyroidism and ophthalmopathy. Using RNA transcripts as the source, TCR beta CDR3 regions were amplified. HTBI primers drove first-round RT-PCR of the TCR CDR3. TCRdb fed the multiplex PCR reads into MiXCR, producing one record per CDR3 protein. The sample holds 350,000 to 400,000 distinct CDR3 sequences, over 11% seen once. Sequenced input: blood. These receptors were taken from an older woman with Graves' hyperthyroidism.

This clonotype was counted ten times or more. The gene calls are TRBV5-1 and TRBJ1-1; D is ambiguous. The CDR3 extends over 14 amino acids. Germline-derived CDR1 and CDR2 are SGHRS and YFSETQ. The ends were cut back, 0 bases at V and 0 bases at J, with 6 bases in the middle. The CDR3 loop reads CASSLGSMNTEAFF. The CDR3, as DNA: TGCGCCAGCAGCTTGGGCAGTATGAACACTGAAGCTTTCTTT.

The V call is TRBV7-3, the J call TRBJ2-1, with 11 bases identical to TRBD2. V lost 4 bases and J lost 9; bases outside the gene matches: 20. Looked up from germline, CDR1 is SGHTA and CDR2 is FQGTGA. The CDR3 loop spans 19 amino acids. Written as DNA, the CDR3 is TGTGCCAGCAGCTACTACCCCCCTGGGGTAGCGGGAGGGCTGGGTGAGCAGTTCTTC. It yields the protein CASSYYPPGVAGGLGEQFF.

A few counts support this clonotype. The chain employs TRBV14 and TRBJ2-7; D may be TRBD1 (6 bases). The CDR3 extends over 17 amino acids. V dropped 4 bases and J dropped 1 base, with 20 bases sitting between them. Germline V CDR1 and CDR2: SGHDN, FVKESK. The CDR3 sequence: CASSPTGNLWVSYEQYF. CDR3 in DNA: TGTGCCAGCAGCCCGACAGGAAACCTTTGGGTGTCCTACGAGCAGTACTTC.

The V gene is TRBV6-2 or TRBV6-3, the J gene TRBJ1-2, with a tentative D call TRBD1 (5 bases). This CDR3 region has 16 residues. The germline V gene has CDR1 MNHEY and CDR2 SVGEGT. V lost 0 bases and J lost 6, with 17 bases in between. The CDR3 DNA follows: TGTGCCAGCAGTTACTCGTCCGTCAGGGTTCTAGATGGCTACACCTTC. Protein: CASSYSSVRVLDGYTF.

There are many counts of this clonotype. The V gene is TRBV11-3, the J gene TRBJ2-7; tentative D call: TRBD1 (5 bases). The CDR3 is made up of 15 amino acids. The V end lost 5 bases, the J end lost 5 bases, and 19 bases lay between the germline ends. Germline assignment: CDR1 SGHNT and CDR2 YENEEA. The CDR3 nucleotides are TGTGCCAGCAGCCGTCAGGGCGGCAGGGCCCACGAGCAGTACTTC. It translates to CASSRQGGRAHEQYF.

On this clonotype: A junction end diverges from the germline sequence, so it may reflect a read error. This chain connects TRBV11-3 to TRBJ1-1; D is undetermined. This CDR3 region has 13 residues. Germline assignment: CDR1 SGHNT and CDR2 YENEEA. The CDR3 DNA reads as TGTGCCAGCAGCTCAGGTGCGGGCACTGGAGCTTTCTTT. It translates to CASSSGAGTGAFF. Combining the CDR3 with reference TRBV11-3 and TRBJ1-1 gives the whole variable domain EAGVVQSPRYKIIEKKQPVAFWCNPISGHNTLYWYLQNLGQGPELLIRYENEEAVDDSQLPKDRFSAERLKGVDSTLKIQPAELGDSAVYLCASSSGAGTGAFFGQGTRLTVV.

This clonotype was detected many times. This chain links TRBV28 with TRBJ1-4, with 9 bases aligning to TRBD1. Germline V CDR1 and CDR2: MDHEN, SYDVKM. CDR3 size: 16 residues. J lost 8 bases, V lost 4 bases, and 11 bases had no gene match. CDR3 protein: CASSSPGTGRKEKLFF. The CDR3 DNA sequence: TGTGCCAGCAGTTCACCTGGGACAGGGAGGAAGGAAAAACTGTTTTTT.

This chain joins TRBV29-1 and TRBJ1-2; D remains ambiguous. V was clipped by 3 bases and J by 1 base, with 9 bases between them. Germline CDR1 and CDR2: SQVTM and ANQGSEA. CDR3 length equals 13 residues. As DNA, the CDR3 is TGCAGCGTTGACCTTCAGGATAACTATGGCTACACCTTC. Protein sequence: CSVDLQDNYGYTF.

This clonotype was recorded at least ten times. V gene TRBV12-3 or TRBV12-4 combines with J gene TRBJ2-1, with 11 bases matching TRBD2. The CDR3 covers 18 residues. V gave up 6 bases and J gave up 0 bases; unmatched junction bases: 10. The CDR3 coding sequence is TGTGCCAGCAGCCAAGGAACTAGCGGGGGTAGCTCCTACAATGAGCAGTTCTTC. Protein: CASSQGTSGGSSYNEQFF.

As regards this clonotype: This may be a read error, as it is one base from a much larger clone. The J gene is TRBJ2-1, the V gene TRBV3-1; perhaps D is TRBD1 or TRBD2 (5 bases each). Trimming shortened V by 4 bases and J by 11 bases, and 12 bases separated the two germline ends. CDR3 length: 12 amino acids. Germline V gives CDR1 LGHDT, CDR2 YNNKEL (reference sequence). The CDR3 here is CASSPPGAQQFF. The CDR3 DNA is TGTGCCAGCAGCCCCCCCGGGGCTCAGCAGTTCTTC.

The chain employs TRBV5-8 and TRBJ2-3, with a weak D call TRBD2 (6 bases). Trimming took off 4 bases at V and 2 bases at J, with 26 bases between the two ends. CDR3 length: 19 residues. Germline V gene lookup returns CDR1 SGHTS and CDR2 YDEGEE. The DNA for the CDR3 is TGTGCCAGCAGCCGGGGGACGGGACCCCCGGGACTCCCCACAGATACGCAGTATTTT. Translated, it gives CASSRGTGPPGLPTDTQYF.

This clonotype was seen a few times. The J gene is TRBJ2-3, the V gene TRBV3-1, with D unclear. The CDR3 extends over 17 amino acids. Trimming cost V 4 bases and J 0 bases, with 17 bases left between them. CDR1 and CDR2 (germline): LGHDT, YNNKEL (reference sequence). CDR3 sequence: CASSLSATKPSTDTQYF. The CDR3 DNA reads as TGTGCCAGCAGCCTGTCCGCGACAAAACCTAGCACAGATACGCAGTATTTT.

Many counts were recorded for this clonotype. The chain employs TRBV11-3 and TRBJ2-3, with TRBD2 matching 14 bases. The V and J ends lost 4 bases and 3 bases, in that order; junction bases with no gene match: 3. The CDR3 totals 16 residues. Germline values: CDR1 SGHNT, CDR2 YENEEA. The CDR3 DNA reads TGTGCCAGCAGCTCCAGGACTAGCGGGAGGACAGATACGCAGTATTTT. Translation gives CASSSRTSGRTDTQYF.

The V call is TRBV30, the J call TRBJ2-2; no reliable D call. Deletions cut 2 bases from V and 3 bases from J, with 4 bases between. This CDR3 is 12 amino acids long. CDR1 and CDR2 from the germline V gene are GTSNPN and SVGIG (reference sequence). CDR3 residues: CAWSRDTGELFF. DNA of the CDR3: TGTGCCTGGAGTCGGGACACCGGGGAGCTGTTTTTT.

This clonotype was detected once. The rearrangement uses TRBV24-1 and TRBJ1-5; D gene unclear. The V gene lost 7 bases and the J gene lost 2 bases, with 8 bases spanning the gap. The CDR3 runs 13 residues. The germline gives CDR1 KGHDR, CDR2 SFDVKD. CDR3 sequence: CATRGKGNQPQHF. CDR3 bases: TGTGCCACCAGAGGTAAGGGCAATCAGCCCCAGCATTTT.

J is TRBJ1-2 and V is TRBV29-1; 7 nucleotides match TRBD1. The CDR3 totals 13 residues. Germline trimming cut 7 bases from V and 0 bases from J; bases unmatched to any gene: 5. The germline V gene encodes CDR1 SQVTM and CDR2 ANQGSEA. The CDR3 is CSDRGTANYGYTF. CDR3 coding DNA: TGCAGCGACCGCGGGACAGCTAACTATGGCTACACCTTC. The full variable domain, rest sourced from reference TRBV29-1 and TRBJ1-2, is SAVISQKPSRDICQRGTSLTIQCQVDSQVTMMFWYRQQPGQSLTLIATANQGSEATYESGFVIDKFPISRPNLTFSTLTVSNMSPEDSSIYLCSDRGTANYGYTFGSGTRLTVV.

This clonotype was counted ten times or more. The chain recombines TRBV13 with TRBJ1-1; D is unclear. The V end was cut by 5 bases, the J end by 3 bases, with 10 bases between. Germline loops: CDR1 PRHDT, CDR2 FYEKMQ (reference sequence). There are 13 residues in the CDR3. The CDR3 DNA sequence: TGTGCCAGCAGCCTCGGATGGTACACTGAAGCTTTCTTT. It yields the protein CASSLGWYTEAFF.

The chain combines TRBV11-2 with TRBJ2-5; the match to TRBD1 covers 7 bases. This CDR3 contains 13 residues. After removal of 5 bases from V and 5 bases from J, the junction contained 5 bases not matched to a gene. Germline loops: CDR1 SGHAT, CDR2 FQNNGV. CDR3 sequence: CASSADRDETQYF. The DNA for the CDR3 is TGTGCCAGCAGCGCCGACAGGGATGAGACCCAGTACTTC.

The chain uses TRBV3-1 and TRBJ2-2; tentative D call: TRBD2 (5 bases). Germline CDR1 reads LGHDT; CDR2 reads YNNKEL (reference sequence). Trimming shortened V by 5 bases and J by 0 bases, and 10 bases separated the two germline ends. This CDR3 region has 15 residues. CDR3 sequence (DNA): TGTGCCAGCAGCAAGCTCGGGGCGAACACCGGGGAGCTGTTTTTT. As protein: CASSKLGANTGELFF. Based on the CDR3 plus reference TRBV3-1 and TRBJ2-2, the full variable domain is DTAVSQTPKYLVTQMGNDKSIKCEQNLGHDTMYWYKQDSKKFLKIMFSYNNKELIINETVPNRFSPKSPDKAHLNLHINSLELGDSAVYFCASSKLGANTGELFFGEGSRLTVL.

There are many counts of this clonotype. This sequence joins TRBV2 and TRBJ1-1; D not resolved. Germline V gene sequence: CDR1 SNHLY, CDR2 FYNNEI. This CDR3 comprises 15 residues. Trimming left V 6 bases short and J 7 bases short, with 21 bases between. In nucleotides, the CDR3 is TGTGCCAGCAGCCCAACAAACCTCGGGTGGCTTGAAGCTTTCTTT. Its translation: CASSPTNLGWLEAFF.

This chain joins TRBV6-1 and TRBJ1-5; no firm D call. Germline-derived CDR1 and CDR2 are MNHNS and SASEGT. The CDR3 has 13 amino acids. Trimming removed 6 bases at V and 5 bases at J, with 11 bases between. CDR3 in DNA: TGTGCCAGCAGCCGAGAGGGTCATCAGCCCCAGCATTTT. Amino acids: CASSREGHQPQHF.

This clonotype was detected a few times. This rearrangement joins TRBV27 to TRBJ2-1, with TRBD2 matching over 7 bases. Trimming at V came to 1 base and at J to 6 bases, leaving 6 bases not matched to a gene. The CDR3 runs 15 residues. The germline V gene encodes CDR1 MNHEY and CDR2 SMNVEV (reference sequence). In DNA, the CDR3 is TGTGCCAGCAGTTTATATCCCGGGACTACCAATGAGCAGTTCTTC. Translation: CASSLYPGTTNEQFF.

This clonotype was counted ten times or more. The gene calls are TRBV6-1 and TRBJ2-1; 7 nucleotides align to TRBD2. The V and J ends lost 3 bases and 4 bases, in that order; junction bases with no gene match: 3. This CDR3 is built from 14 residues. The germline CDR1 and CDR2 sequences are MNHNS and SASEGT. CDR3 loop: CASSDSGTYNEQFF. CDR3 nucleotide sequence: TGTGCCAGCAGTGACAGCGGGACTTACAATGAGCAGTTCTTC.

In regard to this clonotype: This may arise from a read error, as a much more abundant clone is one base away. The chain couples TRBV30 to TRBJ1-1; no firm D call. Germline V gene sequence: CDR1 GTSNPN, CDR2 SVGIG (reference sequence). This CDR3 has 11 residues. CDR3 sequence: CAWVVNTGAFF. The CDR3 DNA reads TGTGCCTGGGTGGTTAACACTGGAGCTTTCTTT.

In its sample, this clonotype was seen many times. The chain is built from TRBV20-1 and TRBJ2-1; 8 positions agree with TRBD2. The CDR3 runs to 15 residues. The germline V gene has CDR1 DFQATT and CDR2 SNEGSKA (reference sequence). V was clipped by 6 bases and J by 4 bases; unmatched bases: 11. CDR3 nucleotide sequence: TGCAGTGCCGGGACTTCCCAGCGGGGGTACAATGAGCAGTTCTTC. This translates into CSAGTSQRGYNEQFF.

In this sample, this clonotype turned up many times. V usage is TRBV28 and J usage is TRBJ1-4; possible D gene TRBD1, 5 bases. The V gene lost 6 bases and the J gene lost 2 bases, with 10 bases spanning the gap. The CDR3 has 14 amino acids. CDR1 and CDR2 (germline): MDHEN, SYDVKM. The DNA of the CDR3 is TGTGCCAGCAGATTCGGGGGGACTAATGAAAAACTGTTTTTT. This codes for CASRFGGTNEKLFF.

The chain has TRBV7-9 and TRBJ1-2, with 11 bases matching TRBD1. CDR3 length equals 16 residues. Germline V gene sequence: CDR1 SEHNR, CDR2 FQNEAQ (reference sequence). Trimming removed 2 bases from V and 6 bases from J; junction bases left unmatched: 8. CDR3 sequence reads: CASSLTGTGGADGYTF. DNA of the CDR3: TGTGCCAGCAGCTTAACCGGGACAGGGGGAGCGGATGGCTACACCTTC.

This clonotype was seen ten or more times. The chain is built from TRBV2 and TRBJ1-5, with D uncertain. Germline CDR1 SNHLY, CDR2 FYNNEI. This CDR3 is 15 amino acids long. Trimming stripped 1 base from V and 0 bases from J, with 7 bases between. The CDR3 DNA follows: TGTGCCAGCAGTGAAGAAGACGGTAGCAATCAGCCCCAGCATTTT. Encoded protein: CASSEEDGSNQPQHF.